These 29 T cell receptor beta chains share one sample of origin, sequenced in a study of cytomegalovirus exposure and HLA in healthy donors. Both 60 Vbeta primers and 13 Jbeta primers went into the PCR. Measured with immunoSEQ multiplex PCR; TCRdb has only the in-frame clones, and not every one. The sample gives about 170,000 clones, approximately 78% of which show up once; 1.9% is in the top ten. Specimen: PBMCs. The receptor set was obtained from a young woman in good health and CMV-seronegative.

The chain employs TRBV19 and TRBJ1-5; D perhaps matches TRBD1 (5 bases). With 3 bases removed from V and 2 bases from J, the gap between germline ends came to 11 bases. This CDR3 comprises 15 residues. In germline, CDR1 is LNHDA, CDR2 SQIVND (reference sequence). CDR3 residues: CASSIGRQRNQPQHF. The CDR3 DNA is TGTGCCAGTAGTATTGGTCGACAGCGCAATCAGCCCCAGCATTTT. Together with reference TRBV19 and TRBJ1-5, the CDR3 gives the full variable domain: DGGITQSPKYLFRKEGQNVTLSCEQNLNHDAMYWYRQDPGQGLRLIYYSQIVNDFQKGDIAEGYSVSREKKESFPLTVTSAQKNPTAFYLCASSIGRQRNQPQHFGDGTRLSIL.

V and J are TRBV6-1 and TRBJ2-7, with a tentative D call TRBD2 (5 bases). V was shortened by 10 bases and J by 0 bases, with 16 bases between the two germline ends. The CDR3 has 14 residues. In germline, CDR1 is MNHNS, CDR2 SASEGT. The CDR3 DNA is TGTGCCAACAGAAGCGGCCCAAGCTCCTACGAGCAGTACTTC. Amino acids: CANRSGPSSYEQYF.

The chain carries TRBV5-1 and TRBJ2-5; 9 bases agree with TRBD1. CDR1 and CDR2 (germline): SGHRS, YFSETQ. The CDR3 consists of 14 residues. J was trimmed by 4 bases and V by 3 bases; bases with no gene match: 4. Here the CDR3 reads CASSYGQGIETQYF. CDR3 DNA: TGCGCCAGCAGCTACGGACAGGGGATAGAGACCCAGTACTTC. Together with reference TRBV5-1 and TRBJ2-5, the CDR3 gives the full variable domain: KAGVTQTPRYLIKTRGQQVTLSCSPISGHRSVSWYQQTPGQGLQFLFEYFSETQRNKGNFPGRFSGRQFSNSRSEMNVSTLELGDSALYLCASSYGQGIETQYFGPGTRLLVL.

This clone was picked up one time. The chain has TRBV5-4 and TRBJ2-1; no definite D call. Trimming pared 7 bases from V and 0 bases from J, leaving 17 bases between. Per the germline V gene, CDR1 is SGHNT and CDR2 is YYREEE (reference sequence). There are 16 residues in the CDR3. The CDR3 spells CASRSLTLDSYNEQFF. The CDR3 DNA reads as TGTGCCAGCCGTTCCCTGACTCTCGACTCCTACAATGAGCAGTTCTTC.

V gene TRBV7-9 combines with J gene TRBJ2-3; possible D gene TRBD2, 5 bases. V was shortened by 8 bases and J by 6 bases, with 18 bases between the two germline ends. CDR1 SEHNR and CDR2 FQNEAQ come from the germline V gene (reference sequence). There are 14 residues in the CDR3. The CDR3 region has the DNA TGTGCCAGCGGGCGAGGGCTGGCACGTGATACGCAGTATTTT. It is translated as CASGRGLARDTQYF.

The chain couples TRBV19 to TRBJ1-5; no definite D call. Trimming stripped 8 bases from V and 7 bases from J, with 9 bases between. CDR1 and CDR2 (germline): LNHDA, SQIVND (reference sequence). The CDR3 runs to 11 residues. CDR3 in DNA: TGTGCCAGTGGTTTTGGCCAGCCCCAGCATTTT. Translating it yields CASGFGQPQHF. Supplemented by reference TRBV19 and TRBJ1-5, the full variable domain reads DGGITQSPKYLFRKEGQNVTLSCEQNLNHDAMYWYRQDPGQGLRLIYYSQIVNDFQKGDIAEGYSVSREKKESFPLTVTSAQKNPTAFYLCASGFGQPQHFGDGTRLSIL.

This chain connects TRBV9 to TRBJ2-6; D is perhaps TRBD2 (7 bases). The CDR3 loop spans 16 amino acids. V lost 7 bases and J lost 1, with 15 bases in between. CDR1 is SGDLS, CDR2 YYNGEE, per germline. The CDR3 sequence: CASSRTAGSGANVLTF. The CDR3 DNA reads as TGTGCCAGCTCGCGGACAGCGGGGTCTGGGGCCAACGTCCTGACTTTC.

This chain joins TRBV27 and TRBJ1-3; D is perhaps TRBD1 (6 bases). Germline CDR1 reads MNHEY; CDR2 reads SMNVEV (reference sequence). This CDR3 is 14 amino acids long. V lost 8 bases and J lost 4, with 15 bases in between. CDR3: CASGLQGGGNTIYF. The DNA of the CDR3 is TGTGCCAGCGGGTTACAGGGCGGGGGAAACACCATATATTTT.

The chain has TRBV7-3 and TRBJ2-7, with 8 bases lining up with TRBD2. Germline V gives CDR1 SGHTA, CDR2 FQGTGA. The V and J ends lost 1 base and 5 bases, in that order; junction bases with no gene match: 7. The CDR3 contains 15 residues. The CDR3 DNA follows: TGTGCCAGCAGCTTAAGCGGGGGGCGAGGAGACGAGCAGTACTTC. This translates into CASSLSGGRGDEQYF.

The chain recombines TRBV4-1 with TRBJ1-6; tentatively, D is TRBD1 (5 bases). The CDR3 spans 13 residues. Germline CDR1 and CDR2: MGHRA and YSYEKL. V dropped 0 bases and J dropped 9 bases, with 6 bases sitting between them. The DNA of the CDR3 is TGCGCCAGCAGCCAAGACCAGGGTTCACCCCTCCACTTT. Translated: CASSQDQGSPLHF.

The chain employs TRBV27 and TRBJ2-5, with a tentative D call TRBD1 (7 bases). V was shortened by 1 base and J by 2 bases, with 20 bases between the two germline ends. CDR3 length equals 18 residues. Per the germline V gene, CDR1 is MNHEY and CDR2 is SMNVEV (reference sequence). CDR3 sequence: CASSLWGAGGITQETQYF. DNA for the CDR3: TGTGCCAGCAGTTTATGGGGGGCAGGGGGAATAACACAAGAGACCCAGTACTTC.

The chain employs TRBV7-9 and TRBJ2-2; D unclear. CDR3 size: 16 residues. Germline assignment: CDR1 SEHNR and CDR2 FQNEAQ (reference sequence). With 1 base removed from V and 2 bases from J, the gap between germline ends came to 11 bases. The CDR3: CASSLETSRNTGELFF. The DNA of the CDR3 is TGTGCCAGCAGCTTAGAGACATCAAGAAACACCGGGGAGCTGTTTTTT.

This sequence joins TRBV5-6 and TRBJ2-7, with D perhaps TRBD2 (6 bases). The CDR3 is 16 amino acids. Trimming took 4 bases from V and 0 from J, leaving 17 bases between them. The germline gives CDR1 SGHDT, CDR2 YYEEEE. The chain's CDR3 is CASSTLAGTDSYEQYF. In nucleotides, the CDR3 is TGTGCCAGCAGCACACTCGCGGGGACTGACTCCTACGAGCAGTACTTC. Supplemented by reference TRBV5-6 and TRBJ2-7, the full variable domain reads DAGVTQSPTHLIKTRGQQVTLRCSPKSGHDTVSWYQQALGQGPQFIFQYYEEEERQRGNFPDRFSGHQFPNYSSELNVNALLLGDSALYLCASSTLAGTDSYEQYFGPGTRLTVT.

The rearrangement joins TRBV2 to TRBJ2-5; D possibly corresponds to TRBD2 (6 bases). The closer fit of TRBJ2-7 to the DNA end suggests the J call may be wrong. The CDR3 runs to 11 residues. Per the germline V gene, CDR1 is SNHLY and CDR2 is FYNNEI. The CDR3 region is CATSGSYEQYF. The CDR3 coding sequence is TGTGCCACAAGCGGGTCCTACGAGCAGTACTTC.

This clone was seen more than once but under ten times. The CDR3 is CASSQEPGQINEKLFF. The CDR3 coding sequence is TGTGCCAGCAGCCAAGAACCGGGACAGATTAATGAAAAACTGTTTTTT. This chain uses TRBV5-4 with TRBJ1-4; 7 positions match TRBD1. Per germline, CDR1 SGHNT and CDR2 YYREEE (reference sequence). J lost 4 bases, V lost 4 bases, and 10 bases had no gene match. CDR3 length: 16 amino acids. The full variable domain, rest sourced from reference TRBV5-4 and TRBJ1-4, is ETGVTQSPTHLIKTRGQQVTLRCSSQSGHNTVSWYQQALGQGPQFIFQYYREEENGRGNFPPRFSGLQFPNYSSELNVNALELDDSALYLCASSQEPGQINEKLFFGSGTQLSVL.

The chain uses TRBV25-1 and TRBJ2-7; D possibly corresponds to TRBD2 (6 bases). Looked up from germline, CDR1 is MGHDK and CDR2 is SYGVNS. This CDR3 has 11 residues. The germline V and J ends were trimmed by 6 bases and 6 bases, with 9 bases remaining between them. DNA of the CDR3: TGTGCCAGCAGACTCGGGGGCGAGCAGTACTTC. It encodes CASRLGGEQYF.

This clone has a handful of counts. V usage is TRBV27 and J usage is TRBJ2-7; TRBD1 agrees at 7 bases. Unmatched junction bases numbered 10, after V lost 4 bases and J lost 7 bases. CDR1 and CDR2 from the germline V gene are MNHEY and SMNVEV (reference sequence). The CDR3 spans 14 residues. The DNA for the CDR3 is TGTGCCAGCAGTTCAGGGGGTTGGAGCGTAGAGCAGTACTTC. Its translation: CASSSGGWSVEQYF.

This chain uses TRBV5-1 with TRBJ2-3, with 8 nucleotides matching TRBD1. Trimming cost V 7 bases and J 2 bases; bases outside gene matches: 9. CDR3 size: 15 residues. Germline loops: CDR1 SGHRS, CDR2 YFSETQ. The CDR3 is CASVRDRGFTDTQYF. The CDR3 nucleotides read TGCGCCAGCGTAAGAGACAGGGGCTTCACAGATACGCAGTATTTT.

V usage is TRBV4-1 and J usage is TRBJ2-7, with 11 bases identical to TRBD2. The V and J ends lost 4 bases and 1 base, in that order; junction bases with no gene match: 21. This CDR3 is 21 amino acids long. Germline assignment: CDR1 MGHRA and CDR2 YSYEKL. The CDR3 here is CASSLEDSVLAGALSSYEQYF. DNA of the CDR3: TGCGCCAGCAGCCTCGAGGACTCAGTACTAGCGGGGGCCCTGTCGTCCTACGAGCAGTACTTC.

The chain joins TRBV5-1 to TRBJ1-4, with D possibly matching TRBD1 (5 bases). CDR3 size: 15 residues. V lost 7 bases, J lost 1 base, and 14 bases lay in between. Germline CDR1 is SGHRS and CDR2 is YFSETQ. CDR3 sequence reads: CASHTGAQTNEKLFF. The CDR3 DNA is TGCGCCAGCCACACTGGGGCACAAACTAATGAAAAACTGTTTTTT.

The J gene is TRBJ1-5, the V gene TRBV7-2, with TRBD1 as a possible D gene (5 bases). The CDR3 runs to 16 residues. V lost 5 bases and J lost 0, with 14 bases in between. Germline V CDR1 and CDR2: SGHTA, FQGNSA. Here the CDR3 reads CASSLHATASNQPQHF. CDR3 in DNA: TGTGCCAGCAGCCTCCATGCGACAGCTAGCAATCAGCCCCAGCATTTT. Based on the CDR3 plus reference TRBV7-2 and TRBJ1-5, the full variable domain is GAGVSQSPSNKVTEKGKDVELRCDPISGHTALYWYRQSLGQGLEFLIYFQGNSAPDKSGLPSDRFSAERTGGSVSTLTIQRTQQEDSAVYLCASSLHATASNQPQHFGDGTRLSIL.

This clone occurred a few times. CDR3 protein: CASGLRASGSYNSPLHF. CDR3 DNA sequence: TGTGCTAGTGGTTTGCGGGCCAGTGGGAGCTATAATTCACCCCTCCACTTT. The J gene is TRBJ1-6, the V gene TRBV12-5; D ambiguous. This CDR3 has 17 residues. CDR1 and CDR2 from the germline V gene are LGHNT and FRNRAP. The V end lost 2 bases, the J end lost 3 bases, and 14 bases lay between the germline ends.

In its sample, this clone was seen once. The chain carries TRBV9 and TRBJ1-1; D remains unclear. Germline V lookup: CDR1 SGDLS, CDR2 YYNGEE. This CDR3 spans 16 amino acids. V dropped 0 bases and J dropped 4 bases, with 16 bases sitting between them. CDR3 in amino acids: CASSVGGLGGITEAFF. In DNA, the CDR3 is TGTGCCAGCAGCGTAGGAGGTTTGGGAGGGATCACTGAAGCTTTCTTT.

V is TRBV18 and J is TRBJ1-2; TRBD1 matches at 10 bases. The V gene's germline CDR1 is KGHSH and CDR2 LQKENI. V trimming: 3 bases; J trimming: 6 bases; junction bases outside the gene matches: 1. The CDR3 runs 13 residues. In DNA, the CDR3 is TGTGCCAGCTCACCGGGACAGGGGAATGGCTACACCTTC. Translation gives CASSPGQGNGYTF.

The chain uses TRBV10-1 and TRBJ2-3; 7 bases match TRBD2. Trimming cost V 4 bases and J 2 bases; bases outside gene matches: 3. Germline V lookup: CDR1 WNHNN, CDR2 SYGVQD (reference sequence). The CDR3 has 14 amino acids. CDR3 region: CASSAGGDTDTQYF. As DNA, the CDR3 is TGCGCCAGCAGTGCGGGGGGAGACACAGATACGCAGTATTTT.

This clone was counted a single time. The rearrangement joins TRBV7-9 to TRBJ2-1; D is uncertain. The germline V and J ends were trimmed by 5 bases and 8 bases, with 16 bases remaining between them. This CDR3 is built from 14 residues. Germline V CDR1 and CDR2: SEHNR, FQNEAQ (reference sequence). The CDR3 coding sequence is TGTGCCAGCAGCCCCTATCTTCACAGTGATGAGCAGTTCTTC. Residues: CASSPYLHSDEQFF.

The chain is built from TRBV5-1 and TRBJ2-3, with D tentatively TRBD1 (5 bases). The CDR3 runs to 14 residues. Per the germline V gene, CDR1 is SGHRS and CDR2 is YFSETQ. The V end lost 1 base, the J end lost 4 bases, and 10 bases lay between the germline ends. The CDR3 nucleotides are TGCGCCAGCAGCTTGAGGGGTCGGGCAGATACGCAGTATTTT. This gives the protein CASSLRGRADTQYF.

Concerning this clone: Its ends do not fully match the called genes, so a read error is possible. The chain joins TRBV7-9 to TRBJ2-1, with D perhaps TRBD2 (6 bases). The CDR3 has 16 amino acids. Looked up from germline, CDR1 is SEHNR and CDR2 is FQNEAQ (reference sequence). CDR3 sequence reads: CSSSLPAGVAYNEQFF. DNA for the CDR3: TGTTCCAGCAGCTTACCAGCGGGTGTTGCCTACAATGAGCAGTTCTTC.

The rearrangement links TRBV7-9 to TRBJ1-1; possible D gene TRBD1, 5 bases. The CDR3 consists of 14 residues. Germline CDR1 SEHNR, CDR2 FQNEAQ (reference sequence). With 1 base removed from V and 2 bases from J, the gap between germline ends came to 8 bases. The CDR3 protein is CASSLDGGNTEAFF. CDR3 coding DNA: TGTGCCAGCAGCTTAGACGGGGGTAACACTGAAGCTTTCTTT.